The 25 T cell receptor beta chains given below trace back to one sample, sequenced in a study of T-cell reconstitution after alpha-beta-depleted transplantation in children. The authors prepared the TCRbeta library with unique molecular identifiers. Each CDR3 protein gets one entry after TCRdb re-called the PCR reads with MiXCR. The sample consists of around 300,000 distinct CDR3 sequences, around 10% of them appearing once. Material: PBMCs, obtained before TCRalphabeta/CD19-depleted stem cell transplant. These receptors originate from a boy under two years old with acute myeloid leukemia, due to receive a stem cell transplant.

CDR3: CASSSRDNRQETQYF. The CDR3 DNA follows: TGTGCCAGCAGCTCCCGGGACAATAGGCAAGAGACCCAGTACTTC. The chain has TRBV7-2 and TRBJ2-5, with D possibly being TRBD1 (6 bases). The CDR3 is made up of 15 amino acids. Trimming left V 4 bases short and J 2 bases short, with 14 bases between. Per germline, CDR1 SGHTA and CDR2 FQGNSA.

This clonotype turned up a few times. The junction and the germline gene differ at one end; a read error may be behind it. The CDR3 reads CASRPPGQNEKLFF. CDR3 bases: TGCGCCAGCAGGCCCCCGGGACAGAATGAAAAACTGTTTTTT. The V gene is TRBV28, the J gene TRBJ1-4; 7 bases match TRBD1. The germline CDR1 and CDR2 sequences are MDHEN and SYDVKM. The CDR3 length is 14 residues. Using reference TRBV28 and TRBJ1-4 for the parts outside the CDR3, the full variable domain is DVKVTQSSRYLVKRTGEKVFLECVQDMDHENMFWYRQDPGLGLRLIYFSYDVKMKEKGDIPEGYSVSREKKERFSLILESASTNQTSMYLCASRPPGQNEKLFFGSGTQLSVL.

This clonotype showed up just a few times. V gene TRBV13 combines with J gene TRBJ1-2; maybe TRBD1 (6 bases). The CDR3 extends over 16 amino acids. Trimming pared 5 bases from V and 0 bases from J, leaving 16 bases between. Germline-derived CDR1 and CDR2 are PRHDT and FYEKMQ (reference sequence). The CDR3 region is CASSQGQYPTNYGYTF. CDR3 nucleotides: TGTGCCAGCAGCCAAGGACAGTATCCGACTAACTATGGCTACACCTTC.

This clonotype was seen at least ten times. The chain combines TRBV16 with TRBJ2-1; D might be TRBD1 (7 bases). Germline lookup yields CDR1 KGHSY and CDR2 FQNENV. CDR3 length equals 16 residues. With 1 base removed from V and 1 base from J, the gap between germline ends came to 11 bases. The CDR3 spells CASSQLQGTSYNEQFF. The CDR3 bases are TGTGCCAGCAGCCAATTACAGGGGACTTCCTACAATGAGCAGTTCTTC.

This chain joins TRBV10-3 and TRBJ2-7, with 8 positions matching TRBD1. The CDR3 loop spans 16 amino acids. Trimming at V came to 2 bases and at J to 2 bases, leaving 8 bases not matched to a gene. CDR1 is ENHRY, CDR2 SYGVKD, per germline. The CDR3 DNA follows: TGTGCCATCAGTGAGGTGACAGGGGCCGGAACCTACGAGCAGTACTTC. Translating gives CAISEVTGAGTYEQYF.

In its sample, this clonotype was seen a few times. V usage is TRBV3-1 and J usage is TRBJ2-1; D is unresolved. The CDR3 covers 13 residues. The germline V gene encodes CDR1 LGHDT and CDR2 YNNKEL (reference sequence). Trimming shortened V by 1 base and J by 6 bases, and 7 bases separated the two germline ends. CDR3 nucleotides: TGTGCCAGCAGCCAAGGTCAATTCAATGAGCAGTTCTTC. It encodes CASSQGQFNEQFF.

Ten or more counts support this clonotype. The rearrangement uses TRBV4-2 and TRBJ2-2; 15 bases line up with TRBD2. The J segment lost 5 bases and the V segment lost 3 bases, leaving 10 bases of the junction unmatched. The CDR3 totals 19 residues. Germline V lookup: CDR1 LGHNA, CDR2 YNFKEQ. CDR3: CASSHGGTSGGIKTGELFF. The CDR3 DNA is TGTGCCAGCAGCCACGGCGGGACTAGCGGGGGGATAAAGACCGGGGAGCTGTTTTTT.

This clonotype has only a few counts. This chain connects TRBV10-3 to TRBJ2-5, with 11 bases aligning to TRBD2. Germline trimming cut 5 bases from V and 5 bases from J; bases unmatched to any gene: 10. In germline, CDR1 is ENHRY, CDR2 SYGVKD. CDR3 size: 16 residues. CDR3 in amino acids: CAISFPSGGRKETQYF. CDR3 in DNA: TGTGCCATCAGTTTTCCTAGCGGGGGGCGGAAGGAGACCCAGTACTTC.

This clonotype was seen repeatedly, ten times or more. V and J are TRBV12-3 or TRBV12-4 and TRBJ2-3; 10 bases match TRBD1. CDR3 length equals 16 residues. After removal of 5 bases from V and 4 bases from J, the junction contained 9 bases not matched to a gene. The CDR3 nucleotides are TGTGCCAGCAGTCGAAGCCGGGACAGGGGCCCAGATACGCAGTATTTT. This sequence encodes CASSRSRDRGPDTQYF.

This clonotype was recorded many times. The J gene is TRBJ2-5, the V gene TRBV4-3; TRBD1 matches at 9 bases. The CDR3 sequence is 19 residues long. V gave up 0 bases and J gave up 4 bases; unmatched junction bases: 15. The V gene's germline CDR1 is LGHNA and CDR2 YSLEER. CDR3 region: CASSQESAGTGIAGETQYF. CDR3 DNA sequence: TGCGCCAGCAGCCAAGAATCCGCCGGGACAGGGATAGCGGGAGAGACCCAGTACTTC.

As regards this clonotype: The junction shows a germline mismatch at one end, possibly a read error. The chain uses TRBV7-6 and TRBJ2-7; TRBD2 agrees at 10 bases. This CDR3 is 16 amino acids long. Germline loops: CDR1 SGHVS, CDR2 FNYEAQ. CDR3 nucleotide sequence: TGTGCCGGCAGCTTAGGGGCAGCGGGAGGGTTCTACGAGCAGTACTTC. Translation gives CAGSLGAAGGFYEQYF.

The gene calls are TRBV11-2 and TRBJ1-4, with D possibly matching TRBD1 (6 bases). CDR1 SGHAT and CDR2 FQNNGV come from the germline V gene. This CDR3 has 15 residues. The V end was cut by 5 bases, the J end by 8 bases, with 18 bases between. The CDR3 coding sequence is TGTGCCAGCAGCGCCTGGGGGGCCCTTAGCGAAAAACTGTTTTTT. Translation: CASSAWGALSEKLFF.

Many counts were recorded for this clonotype. The chain is built from TRBV28 and TRBJ2-7; TRBD2 matches 7 bases. Trimming cost V 5 bases and J 1 base; bases outside gene matches: 8. Germline CDR1 MDHEN, CDR2 SYDVKM. The CDR3 covers 15 residues. This chain's CDR3 is CASSKSLGGSYEQYF. CDR3 DNA: TGTGCCAGCAGTAAATCCTTGGGGGGGTCCTACGAGCAGTACTTC.

This clonotype came up a few times. The chain recombines TRBV7-9 with TRBJ2-3; 11 nucleotides line up with TRBD2. Germline V gives CDR1 SEHNR, CDR2 FQNEAQ (reference sequence). The CDR3 sequence is 17 residues long. V dropped 1 base and J dropped 3; count of bases not matched to a gene: 6. In DNA form, the CDR3 reads TGTGCCAGCAGCTTAGGGCTAGCGGGGGGCGTTACAGATACGCAGTATTTT. This translates into CASSLGLAGGVTDTQYF.

This clonotype was counted a few times. The V gene is TRBV20-1, the J gene TRBJ2-7; the D is unclear. Per germline, CDR1 DFQATT and CDR2 SNEGSKA (reference sequence). Trimming took 2 bases from V and 3 from J, leaving 14 bases between them. The length of the CDR3 is 14 residues. As DNA, the CDR3 is TGCAGTGCTAGATCAAGCTCTTGGGGCTACGAGCAGTACTTC. Amino acids: CSARSSSWGYEQYF.

Ten or more counts support this clonotype. The chain combines TRBV2 with TRBJ2-1; 8 nucleotides align to TRBD1. Looked up from germline, CDR1 is SNHLY and CDR2 is FYNNEI. J lost 6 bases, V lost 3 bases, and 4 bases had no gene match. The CDR3 sequence is 14 residues long. CDR3 bases: TGTGCCAGCAGTGACAGGGGGCTGGGCAATGAGCAGTTCTTC. Translated, it gives CASSDRGLGNEQFF.

This clonotype was recorded a few times. The V and J genes are TRBV21-1 and TRBJ2-5; the D call TRBD1 from the table was never checked on the DNA. TRBV21-1 is a pseudogene locus. The CDR3 is made up of 16 amino acids. CDR3 sequence (DNA): TGTGCCAGCAGCAACTGCCGGGCCGCGCAGGGTGAGACCCAGTACTTC. Translation: CASSNCRAAQGETQYF.

This clonotype has at least ten counts. In nucleotides, the CDR3 is TGTGCCAGCAGTTTCGGAGATAGCTCCTACAATGAGCAGTTCTTC. Translating gives CASSFGDSSYNEQFF. The chain employs TRBV28 and TRBJ2-1; D gene unclear. This CDR3 is 15 amino acids long. The V end was cut by 3 bases, the J end by 0 bases, with 9 bases between. From germline, CDR1 is MDHEN and CDR2 SYDVKM.

There are many counts of this clonotype. The V gene is TRBV7-8, the J gene TRBJ2-3; D not certain. V lost 5 bases to trimming and J lost 0 bases, with 12 bases between them. The V gene's germline CDR1 is SGHVS and CDR2 FQNEAQ. The CDR3 is 15 residues long. The DNA for the CDR3 is TGTGCCAGCAGCATACAGAGCTCTAGCACAGATACGCAGTATTTT. This encodes CASSIQSSSTDTQYF.

At least ten counts were recorded for this clonotype. The rearrangement uses TRBV5-1 and TRBJ2-1; 12 nucleotides agree with TRBD2. CDR3 length: 18 residues. J gave up 2 bases and V 3 bases, and 9 bases lay outside the gene matches. From germline, CDR1 is SGHRS and CDR2 YFSETQ. CDR3 nucleotide sequence: TGCGCCAGCAGCTCGTCCGGGACTAGCGGGTTGGCCTACAATGAGCAGTTCTTC. This gives the protein CASSSSGTSGLAYNEQFF.

The V gene is TRBV20-1, the J gene TRBJ2-7, with a possible D match to TRBD1 (6 bases). Trimming took off 1 base at V and 1 base at J, with 14 bases between the two ends. This CDR3 is 15 amino acids long. The germline V gene encodes CDR1 DFQATT and CDR2 SNEGSKA (reference sequence). CDR3 loop: CSARGLWGRSYEQYF. CDR3 in DNA: TGCAGTGCTAGAGGCCTCTGGGGGCGATCCTACGAGCAGTACTTC.

This clonotype occurred many times. The V and J genes are TRBV20-1 and TRBJ1-5; 9 nucleotides agree with TRBD1. Germline trimming cut 2 bases from V and 7 bases from J; bases unmatched to any gene: 6. CDR3 length equals 14 residues. Germline CDR1 DFQATT, CDR2 SNEGSKA (reference sequence). CDR3 in amino acids: CSARWTGEGQPQHF. The CDR3 DNA reads TGCAGTGCTAGATGGACAGGGGAAGGCCAGCCCCAGCATTTT.

The CDR3 DNA sequence: TGTGCCAGCAGCTTGTATGTAGGCGGAAGCAATGAGCAGTTCTTC. It yields the protein CASSLYVGGSNEQFF. The genes are TRBV5-4 and TRBJ2-1; the D is unclear. This CDR3 spans 15 amino acids. Germline lookup yields CDR1 SGHNT and CDR2 YYREEE (reference sequence). Trimming removed 1 base at V and 6 bases at J, with 14 bases between.

Many counts were recorded for this clonotype. V is TRBV27 and J is TRBJ2-7, with 10 bases that match TRBD1. The CDR3 is made up of 14 amino acids. V dropped 1 base and J dropped 5; count of bases not matched to a gene: 2. The germline gives CDR1 MNHEY, CDR2 SMNVEV (reference sequence). The CDR3 bases are TGTGCCAGCAGTTTATACGGGACAGGGGACGAGCAGTACTTC. This translates into CASSLYGTGDEQYF.

With respect to this clonotype: This could be a read error, since a much larger clone is one nucleotide away. The chain joins TRBV7-8 to TRBJ2-1; D is uncertain. The CDR3 sequence is 16 residues long. Germline-derived CDR1 and CDR2 are SGHVS and FQNEAQ. CDR3 coding DNA: TGTGCCAGCAGCTTAGTTGGCGCCCCGATATACAATGAGCAGATCTTC. Protein: CASSLVGAPIYNEQIF.